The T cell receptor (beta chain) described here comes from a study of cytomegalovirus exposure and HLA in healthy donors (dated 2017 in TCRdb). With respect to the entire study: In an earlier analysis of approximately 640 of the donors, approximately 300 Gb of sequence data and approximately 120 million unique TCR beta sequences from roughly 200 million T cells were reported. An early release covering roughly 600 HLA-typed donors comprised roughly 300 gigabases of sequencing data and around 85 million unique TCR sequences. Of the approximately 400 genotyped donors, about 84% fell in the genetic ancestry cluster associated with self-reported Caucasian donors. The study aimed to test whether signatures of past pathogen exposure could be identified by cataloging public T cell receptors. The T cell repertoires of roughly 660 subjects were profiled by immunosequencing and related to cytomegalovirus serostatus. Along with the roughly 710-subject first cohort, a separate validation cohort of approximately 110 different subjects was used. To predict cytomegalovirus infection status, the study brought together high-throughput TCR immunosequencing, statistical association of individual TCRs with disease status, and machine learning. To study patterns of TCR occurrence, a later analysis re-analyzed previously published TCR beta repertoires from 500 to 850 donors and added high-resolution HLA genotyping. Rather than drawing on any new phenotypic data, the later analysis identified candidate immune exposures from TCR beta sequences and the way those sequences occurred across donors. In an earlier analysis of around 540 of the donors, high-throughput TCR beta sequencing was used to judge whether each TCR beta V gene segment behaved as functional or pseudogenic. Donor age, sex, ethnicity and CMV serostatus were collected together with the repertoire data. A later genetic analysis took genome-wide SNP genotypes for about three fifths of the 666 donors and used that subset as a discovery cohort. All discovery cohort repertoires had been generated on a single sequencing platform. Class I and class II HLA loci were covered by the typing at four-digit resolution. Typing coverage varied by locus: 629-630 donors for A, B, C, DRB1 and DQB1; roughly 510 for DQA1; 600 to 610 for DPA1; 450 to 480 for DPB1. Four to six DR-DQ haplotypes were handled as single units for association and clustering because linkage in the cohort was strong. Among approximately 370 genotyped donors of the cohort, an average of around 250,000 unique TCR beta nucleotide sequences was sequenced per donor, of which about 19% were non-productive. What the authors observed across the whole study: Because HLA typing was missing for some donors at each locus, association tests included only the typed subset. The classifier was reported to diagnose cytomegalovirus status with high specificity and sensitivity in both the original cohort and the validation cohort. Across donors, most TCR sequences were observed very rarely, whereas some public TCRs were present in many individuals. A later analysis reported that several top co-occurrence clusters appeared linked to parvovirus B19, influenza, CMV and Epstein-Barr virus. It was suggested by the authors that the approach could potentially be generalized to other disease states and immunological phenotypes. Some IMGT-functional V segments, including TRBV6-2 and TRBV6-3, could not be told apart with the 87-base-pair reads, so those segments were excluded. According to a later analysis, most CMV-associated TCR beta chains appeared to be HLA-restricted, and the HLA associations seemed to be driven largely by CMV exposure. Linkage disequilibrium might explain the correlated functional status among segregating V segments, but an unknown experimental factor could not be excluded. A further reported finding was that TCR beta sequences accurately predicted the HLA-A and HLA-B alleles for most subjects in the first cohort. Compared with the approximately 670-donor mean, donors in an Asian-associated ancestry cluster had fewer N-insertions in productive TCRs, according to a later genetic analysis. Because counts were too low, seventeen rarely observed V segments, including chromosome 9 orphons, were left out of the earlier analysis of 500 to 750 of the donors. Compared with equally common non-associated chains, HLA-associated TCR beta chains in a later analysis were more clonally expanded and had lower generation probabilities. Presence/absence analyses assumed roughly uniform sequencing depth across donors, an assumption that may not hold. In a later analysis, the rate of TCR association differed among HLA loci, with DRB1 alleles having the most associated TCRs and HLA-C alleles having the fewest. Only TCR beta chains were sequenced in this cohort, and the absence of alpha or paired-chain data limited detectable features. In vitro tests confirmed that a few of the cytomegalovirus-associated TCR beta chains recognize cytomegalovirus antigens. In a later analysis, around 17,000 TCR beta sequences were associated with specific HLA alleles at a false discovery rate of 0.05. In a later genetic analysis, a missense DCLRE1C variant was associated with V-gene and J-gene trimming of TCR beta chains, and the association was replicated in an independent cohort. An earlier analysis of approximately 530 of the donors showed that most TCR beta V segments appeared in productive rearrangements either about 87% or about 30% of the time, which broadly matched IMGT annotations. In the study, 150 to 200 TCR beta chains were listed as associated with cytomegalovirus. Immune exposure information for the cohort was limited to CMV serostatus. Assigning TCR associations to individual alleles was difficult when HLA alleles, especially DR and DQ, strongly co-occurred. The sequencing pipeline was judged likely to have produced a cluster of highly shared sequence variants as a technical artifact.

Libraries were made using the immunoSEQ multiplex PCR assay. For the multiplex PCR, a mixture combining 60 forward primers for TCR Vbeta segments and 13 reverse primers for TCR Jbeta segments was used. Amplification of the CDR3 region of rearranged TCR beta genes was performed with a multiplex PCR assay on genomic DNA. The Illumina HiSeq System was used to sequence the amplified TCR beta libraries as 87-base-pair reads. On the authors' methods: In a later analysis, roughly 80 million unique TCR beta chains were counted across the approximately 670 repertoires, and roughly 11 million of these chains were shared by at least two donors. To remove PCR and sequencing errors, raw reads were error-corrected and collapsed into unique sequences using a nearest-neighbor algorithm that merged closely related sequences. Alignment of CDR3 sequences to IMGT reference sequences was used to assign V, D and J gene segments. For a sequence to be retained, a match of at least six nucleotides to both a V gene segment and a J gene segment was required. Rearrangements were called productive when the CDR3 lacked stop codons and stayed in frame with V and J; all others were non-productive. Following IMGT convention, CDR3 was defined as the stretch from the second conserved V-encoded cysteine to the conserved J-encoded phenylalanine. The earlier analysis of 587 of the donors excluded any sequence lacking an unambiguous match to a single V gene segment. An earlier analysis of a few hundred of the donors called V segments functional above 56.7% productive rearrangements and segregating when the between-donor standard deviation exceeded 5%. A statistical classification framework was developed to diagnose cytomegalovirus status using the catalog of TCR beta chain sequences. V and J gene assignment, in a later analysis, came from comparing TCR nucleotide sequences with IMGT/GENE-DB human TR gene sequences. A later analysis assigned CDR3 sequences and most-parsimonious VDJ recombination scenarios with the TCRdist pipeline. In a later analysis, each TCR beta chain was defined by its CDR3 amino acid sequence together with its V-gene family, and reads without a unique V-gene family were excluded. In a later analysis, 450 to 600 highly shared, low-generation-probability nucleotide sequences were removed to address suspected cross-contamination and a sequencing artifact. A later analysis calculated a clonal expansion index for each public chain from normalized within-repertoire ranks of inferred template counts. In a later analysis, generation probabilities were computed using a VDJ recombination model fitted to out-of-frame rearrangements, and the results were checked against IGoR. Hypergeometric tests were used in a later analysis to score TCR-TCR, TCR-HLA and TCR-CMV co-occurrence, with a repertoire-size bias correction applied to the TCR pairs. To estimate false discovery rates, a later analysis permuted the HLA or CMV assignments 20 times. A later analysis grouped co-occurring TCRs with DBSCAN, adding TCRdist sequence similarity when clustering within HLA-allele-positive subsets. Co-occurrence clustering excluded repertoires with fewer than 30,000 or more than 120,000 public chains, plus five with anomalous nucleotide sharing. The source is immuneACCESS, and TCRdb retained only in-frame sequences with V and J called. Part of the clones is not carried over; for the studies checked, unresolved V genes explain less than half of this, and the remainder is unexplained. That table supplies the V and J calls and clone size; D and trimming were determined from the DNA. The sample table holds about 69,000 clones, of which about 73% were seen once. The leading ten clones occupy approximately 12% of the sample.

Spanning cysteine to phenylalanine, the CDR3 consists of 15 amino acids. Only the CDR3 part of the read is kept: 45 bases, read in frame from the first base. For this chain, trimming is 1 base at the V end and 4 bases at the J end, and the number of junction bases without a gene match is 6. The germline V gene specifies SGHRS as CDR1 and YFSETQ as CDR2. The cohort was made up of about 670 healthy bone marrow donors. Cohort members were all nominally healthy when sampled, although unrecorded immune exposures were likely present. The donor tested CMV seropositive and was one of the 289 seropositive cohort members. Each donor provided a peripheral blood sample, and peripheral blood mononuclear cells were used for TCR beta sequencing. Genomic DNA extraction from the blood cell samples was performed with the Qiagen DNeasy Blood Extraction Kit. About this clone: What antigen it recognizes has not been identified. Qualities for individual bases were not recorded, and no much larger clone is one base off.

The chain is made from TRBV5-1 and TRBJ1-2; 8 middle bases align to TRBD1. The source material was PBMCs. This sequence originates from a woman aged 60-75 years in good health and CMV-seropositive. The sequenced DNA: TGCGCCAGCAGCTTGATGGCAGGGGGCACCTATGGCTACACCTTC. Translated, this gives CASSLMAGGTYGYTF.